The rows below give T cell receptor beta chains drawn from one sample of a study of neurological immune-mediated disorders. TCRdb ran MiXCR on the 5' RACE reads and lists one entry per CDR3 protein. The repertoire holds tens of thousands of distinct CDR3 sequences, with approximately 5% as singletons. The sample was PBMCs. The source is a woman in her seventies with multiple sclerosis. Each CDR3 is given with its conserved first and last residue. The D gene is left open where the match is weak. Clone size is given for some rows only: seen once, a few or many times, or a class if the clone is expanded.

V gene	J gene	clone size	D gene	CDR3 DNA	CDR3 protein
TRBV7-6	TRBJ2-2	NA	NA	TGTGCCAGCAGCTTTAATGCCGGGGAGCTGTTTTTT	CASSFNAGELFF
TRBV7-8	TRBJ2-1	many	NA	TGTGCCAGCAGCTTATATCCGGGACCCTCCTACAATGAGCAGTTCTTC	CASSLYPGPSYNEQFF
TRBV20-1	TRBJ2-7	many	TRBD2	TGCAGTGCCCCCCCAGCGGGGAACTACGAGCAGTACTTC	CSAPPAGNYEQYF
TRBV20-1	TRBJ2-7	many	NA	TGCAGTGCCGATATTGTTAACCTTAGAGGCGAGCAGTACTTC	CSADIVNLRGEQYF
TRBV20-1	TRBJ2-3	NA	NA	TGCAGTGCCACGTCGACTAGAAACACAGATACGCAGTATTTT	CSATSTRNTDTQYF
TRBV5-6	TRBJ2-3	many	NA	TGTGCCAGCAGAGCGGGTTTCACAGATACGCAGTATTTT	CASRAGFTDTQYF
TRBV7-3	TRBJ2-1	many	NA	TGTGCCAGCAGCTCAAATCTCGGGGCTGGAAATGAGCAGTTCTTC	CASSSNLGAGNEQFF
TRBV11-2	TRBJ2-1	NA	TRBD2	TGTGCCAGCAGGAACGGACTAGCGGGTCTTATAGATGAGCAGTTCTTC	CASRNGLAGLIDEQFF
TRBV5-1	TRBJ2-7	many	TRBD2	TGCGCCAGCAGCTTGGAGGCTAGCGGGAGTATCTACGAGCAGTACTTC	CASSLEASGSIYEQYF
TRBV7-8	TRBJ2-1	NA	NA	TGTGCCAGCAGGCCACAGTGGGCTGGGTATGAGCAGTTCTTC	CASRPQWAGYEQFF
TRBV20-1	TRBJ2-7	many	TRBD2	TGCAGTGCTAGATTCCCGGGACTAGCGGGGGAGGGGTTCTACGAGCAGTACTTC	CSARFPGLAGEGFYEQYF
TRBV7-2	TRBJ2-1	many	TRBD2	TGTGCCAGCAAATTTAGCGGGAGTCCCAATGAGCAGTTCTTC	CASKFSGSPNEQFF
TRBV27	TRBJ1-1	once	NA	TGTGCCAGTAGTTTATCGGGGACGGGGGGAGCTTTCTTT	CASSLSGTGGAFF
TRBV12-3/TRBV12-4	TRBJ2-1	many	NA	TGTGCCAGCAGTTTAAGGTCAATTGAGGAGTTCTTC	CASSLRSIEEFF
TRBV5-5	TRBJ2-1	many	TRBD2	TGTGCCAGCAGCCCCCGGACTAGCGGGAGCCGATATTACAATGAGCAGTTCTTC	CASSPRTSGSRYYNEQFF
TRBV6-2/TRBV6-3	TRBJ2-2	NA	TRBD1	TGTGCCAGCAGAAGGGGACAGGCCACTAACACCGGGGAGCTGTTTTTT	CASRRGQATNTGELFF
TRBV6-5	TRBJ1-1	many	TRBD1	TGTGCCAGCAGTTATCGGGACAGACACACTGAAGCTTTCTTT	CASSYRDRHTEAFF
TRBV20-1	TRBJ2-1	many	NA	TGCAGTGCTACCCCGGAGCGCCCCCTCTACAATGAGCAGTTCTTC	CSATPERPLYNEQFF
TRBV12-3/TRBV12-4	TRBJ2-7	many	TRBD2	TGTGCCAGCAGTTTGGCGAGCGGGAGAAGGTTGGGGTACGAGCAGTACTTC	CASSLASGRRLGYEQYF
TRBV20-1	TRBJ2-7	many	TRBD2	TGCAGTGCTAGATTCGCGGGACTAGCGGGAGTGGGGGAGCAGTACTTC	CSARFAGLAGVGEQYF
TRBV10-3	TRBJ2-7	NA	TRBD2	TGTGCCATCAAACAAACCGGGACTAGGAACGAGCAGTACTTC	CAIKQTGTRNEQYF
TRBV5-1	TRBJ2-1	many	TRBD1	TGCGCCAGCAGCTTGGGGGACAGGAGCTCCTACAATGAGCAGTTCTTC	CASSLGDRSSYNEQFF
TRBV12-3/TRBV12-4	TRBJ2-1	many	NA	TGTGCCAGCAGTTTGACGAGTAACAATGAGCAGTTCTTC	CASSLTSNNEQFF
TRBV20-1	TRBJ2-1	medium-sized	TRBD2	TGCAGTGCTCTCCCCCTATCGGCGGGAGTCTATGAGCAGTTCTTC	CSALPLSAGVYEQFF
TRBV4-1	TRBJ2-1	many	NA	TGCGCCAGCAGCCTACCCGAGCTAGTCAATGAGCAGTTCTTC	CASSLPELVNEQFF
TRBV28	TRBJ2-1	many	TRBD2	TGTGCCAGCAGTTACGGGTCTAGCGGGAGGAGGGGTGAGCAGTTCTTC	CASSYGSSGRRGEQFF
TRBV12-3/TRBV12-4	TRBJ2-2	many	NA	TGTGCCAGCAGTCCACGGTCGGGCGGGGAGCTGTTTTTT	CASSPRSGGELFF
TRBV3-1	TRBJ2-7	many	TRBD1	TGTGCCAGCAGGCAACAGGGGGCCCCCTACGAGCAGTACTTC	CASRQQGAPYEQYF
TRBV10-3	TRBJ2-7	many	NA	TGTGCCATCAGTGACCAGTCCTACGAGCAGTACTTC	CAISDQSYEQYF
TRBV3-1	TRBJ2-5	NA	NA	TGTGCCAGCAGCCAAGTTGGAGAGACCCAGTACTTC	CASSQVGETQYF
TRBV7-9	TRBJ2-7	many	TRBD2	TGTGCCAGCAGCATACCAAGGGCTAGCGGGAGGGAAAGCTCCTACGAGCAGTACTTC	CASSIPRASGRESSYEQYF
TRBV10-3	TRBJ2-7	many	TRBD2	TGTGCCATCAGGCGGACTAGCGGGAACGAGCAGTACTTC	CAIRRTSGNEQYF
TRBV4-1	TRBJ1-1	many	TRBD1	TGCGCCAGCAGCCGAGAACAGGGGATTGGTGGCACTGAAGCTTTCTTT	CASSREQGIGGTEAFF
TRBV4-2	TRBJ2-2	many	NA	TGTGCCAGCAGCCAAGATCTTCGGCGCAGGGAAACCGGGGAGCTGTTTTTT	CASSQDLRRRETGELFF
TRBV6-1	TRBJ2-7	many	NA	TGTGCCAGCAGTGAAGACACCTCCTACGAGCAGTACTTC	CASSEDTSYEQYF
TRBV6-6	TRBJ2-3	many	TRBD2	TGTGCCAGCAGTTTCTACTCCTCTAGCGGACATAAGTATTTT	CASSFYSSSGHKYF
TRBV6-1	TRBJ1-1	many	NA	TGTGCCAGCAATGGACGGAACACTGAAGCTTTCTTT	CASNGRNTEAFF
TRBV5-1	TRBJ2-3	many	TRBD2	TGCGCCAGCAGCCGCCGACTAGCGGGAGGGCAGACAGATACGCAGTATTTT	CASSRRLAGGQTDTQYF
TRBV20-1	TRBJ1-4	many	TRBD1	TGCAGTGCTTCCAGACAGGGGAGGTCTACTGAAAAACTGTTTTTT	CSASRQGRSTEKLFF
TRBV20-1	TRBJ2-1	NA	TRBD1	TGCAGTGCTAGAGACCTAGGACAGGGAAGCAATGAGCAGTTCTTC	CSARDLGQGSNEQFF
TRBV4-1	TRBJ2-7	many	NA	TGCGCCAGCAGCCAAGGGAGGGGGGGGGATTACGAGCAGTACTTC	CASSQGRGGDYEQYF
TRBV20-1	TRBJ2-1	NA	NA	TGCAGTGCTAGGGGCGGGAGGACAGGGAATGAGCAGTTCTTC	CSARGGRTGNEQFF
TRBV7-3	TRBJ2-6	many	NA	TGTGCCAGCAGCCTCCGGGGCGCAACATCTGGGGCCAACGTCCTGACTTTC	CASSLRGATSGANVLTF
TRBV20-1	TRBJ1-5	many	TRBD1	TGCAGTGCAACGGGACAGGTCCACAATCAGCCCCAGCATTTT	CSATGQVHNQPQHF
TRBV19	TRBJ1-1	many	TRBD1	TGTGCCAGTAATACAGGAGGGGGGACAGCCGCGGGAAAAGCTTTCTTT	CASNTGGGTAAGKAFF
TRBV7-2	TRBJ2-7	many	TRBD2	TGTGCCAGCAGCCCTAGCGGGAGTAGCAACGAGCAGTACTTC	CASSPSGSSNEQYF
TRBV10-3	TRBJ2-1	many	TRBD1	TGTGCCATCAGTGATCGAGGGGACAGGCCCCAAGGTGAGCAGTTCTTC	CAISDRGDRPQGEQFF
TRBV7-2	TRBJ2-3	many	TRBD2	TGTGCCAGCAGCTTCCTCTCGGGGGGCGGGAGGTCAGATACGCAGTATTTT	CASSFLSGGGRSDTQYF
TRBV6-5	TRBJ2-1	many	NA	TGTGCCAGCGCCTACCGGGCCAACAATGAGCAGTTCTTC	CASAYRANNEQFF
TRBV12-3/TRBV12-4	TRBJ2-7	many	NA	TGTGCCAGCAGCCCGACAGGCCCCTACGAGCAGTACTTC	CASSPTGPYEQYF
TRBV20-1	TRBJ2-5	many	NA	TGCAGTGCTTATACAGGGACTGGGTGGGAGACCCAGTACTTC	CSAYTGTGWETQYF
TRBV12-3/TRBV12-4	TRBJ2-7	many	NA	TGTGCCAGCAGATCCGGGACAAACTACGAGCAGTACTTC	CASRSGTNYEQYF
TRBV4-1	TRBJ2-5	many	NA	TGCGCCAGCAGCCATTCTCTCGAGACCCAGTACTTC	CASSHSLETQYF
TRBV7-2	TRBJ2-3	many	NA	TGTGCCAGCAGCCCCCCCGGGGGACCAGATACGCAGTATTTT	CASSPPGGPDTQYF
TRBV18	TRBJ2-2	NA	NA	TGTGCCAGCTCACCAGACCATGGTGGGGAGCTGTTTTTT	CASSPDHGGELFF
TRBV20-1	TRBJ1-1	many	NA	TGCAGTGCTAGAGGAGAGTTATTGAACACTGAAGCTTTCTTT	CSARGELLNTEAFF
TRBV5-1	TRBJ2-2	many	NA	TGCGCCAGCAGCTTGGTATCCGGACCGATTAACACCGGGGAGCTGTTTTTT	CASSLVSGPINTGELFF
TRBV7-2	TRBJ2-3	many	TRBD1	TGTGCCAGCAGCTTTAGACAGGGGGGAGGTTTCACAGATACGCAGTATTTT	CASSFRQGGGFTDTQYF
TRBV7-2	TRBJ2-1	many	NA	TGTGCCAGCAGCTCAATAAGAGCGCGGGGTGAGCAGTTCTTC	CASSSIRARGEQFF